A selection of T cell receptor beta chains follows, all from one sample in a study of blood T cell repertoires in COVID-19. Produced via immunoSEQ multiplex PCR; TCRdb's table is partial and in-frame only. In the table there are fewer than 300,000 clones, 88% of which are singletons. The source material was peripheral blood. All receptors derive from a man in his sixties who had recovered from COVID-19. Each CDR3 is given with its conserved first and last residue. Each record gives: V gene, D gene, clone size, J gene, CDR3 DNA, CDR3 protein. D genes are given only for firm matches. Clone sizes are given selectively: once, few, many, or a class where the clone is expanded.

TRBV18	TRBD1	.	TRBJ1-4	TGTGCCAGCTCACCAGGGACAGGGAGGGAAAAACTGTTTTTT	CASSPGTGREKLFF
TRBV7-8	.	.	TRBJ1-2	TGTGCCAGCAGCTTAACTCACGCCTATGGCTACACCTTC	CASSLTHAYGYTF
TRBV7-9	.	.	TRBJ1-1	TGTGCCAGCAGCCCAGGGATGGGGGCCACTGAAGCTTTCTTT	CASSPGMGATEAFF
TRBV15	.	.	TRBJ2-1	TGTGCCACCAGCAGAGATCCCGTACTGACCTACAATGAGCAGTTCTTC	CATSRDPVLTYNEQFF
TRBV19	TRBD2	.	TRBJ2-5	TGTGCCAGTAGTTTTAGCGGGGGGTCCACCAAGACCCAGTACTTC	CASSFSGGSTKTQYF
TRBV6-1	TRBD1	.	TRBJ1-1	TGTGCCAGCAGTGAGAGACAGGGGGGGATGAACACTGAAGCTTTCTTT	CASSERQGGMNTEAFF
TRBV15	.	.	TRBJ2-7	TGTGCCACCAGCAGCGGAGGGCTTGGTTACGAGCAGTACTTC	CATSSGGLGYEQYF
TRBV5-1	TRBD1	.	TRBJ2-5	TGCGCCAGCAGCTTGGCAGCGGGGACAGGGGAGACCCAGTACTTC	CASSLAAGTGETQYF
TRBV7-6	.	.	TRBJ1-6	TGTGCCAGCAGCTTAGACGTGTCAAGGGGGTCACCCCTCCACTTT	CASSLDVSRGSPLHF
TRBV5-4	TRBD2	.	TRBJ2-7	TGTGCCAGCAGCTTAGTAGCGGGGAATCGCGAGCAGTACTTC	CASSLVAGNREQYF
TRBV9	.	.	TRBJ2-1	TGTGCCAGCAGGGCCGAGGCAGGGACTGCCCCTGGGGAGCAGTTCTTC	CASRAEAGTAPGEQFF
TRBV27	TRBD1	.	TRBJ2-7	TGTGCCAGCAGTCGAAAGACAGGGAACTCCTACGAGCAGTACTTC	CASSRKTGNSYEQYF
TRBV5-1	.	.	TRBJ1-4	TGCGCCAGCAGCTTGGTCCTCGCAACTAATGAAAAACTGTTTTTT	CASSLVLATNEKLFF
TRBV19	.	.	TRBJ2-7	TGTGCCAGTAGTATAGACGAGGGAAGCGAGCAGTACTTC	CASSIDEGSEQYF
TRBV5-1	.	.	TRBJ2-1	TGCGCCAGCAGCCTGTACAATGAGCAGTTCTTC	CASSLYNEQFF
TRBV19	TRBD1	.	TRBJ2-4	TGTGCCAGTAGTATATACTCGGACAGGGAGAGGCACATTCAGTACTTC	CASSIYSDRERHIQYF
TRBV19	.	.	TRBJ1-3	TGTGCCAGTAGTATCGCCCGAGGGTTCTGGAATTTT	CASSIARGFWNF
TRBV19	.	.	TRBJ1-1	TGTGCCAGTAGTCGGACAGACACCCAAATTGAAGCTTTCTTT	CASSRTDTQIEAFF
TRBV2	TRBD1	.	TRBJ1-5	TGTGCCAGCAGTCCCGGGACAGGGGGCAATCAGCCCCAGCATTTT	CASSPGTGGNQPQHF
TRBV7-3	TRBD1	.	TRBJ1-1	TGTGCCAGCAGCTGGACAGGGGGCGACACTGAAGCTTTCTTT	CASSWTGGDTEAFF
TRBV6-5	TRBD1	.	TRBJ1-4	TGTGCCAGCAGTCGACAGGGGGCCCTTAATGAAAAACTGTTTTTT	CASSRQGALNEKLFF
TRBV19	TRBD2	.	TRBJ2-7	TGTGCCAGTAGTATGGCGGGGGACTCCTCCCTCGAGCAGTACTTC	CASSMAGDSSLEQYF
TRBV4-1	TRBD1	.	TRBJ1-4	TGCGCCAGCAGCCCGCCCCAGGGGGCAATGGAAACTAATGAAAAACTGTTTTTT	CASSPPQGAMETNEKLFF
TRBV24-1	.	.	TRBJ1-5	TGTGCCACCAGTGAACGAGGACAGACGGATCAGCCCCAGCATTTT	CATSERGQTDQPQHF
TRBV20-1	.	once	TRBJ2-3	TGCAGTGCTAGTACTGGGGCTAGCACAGATACGCAGTATTTT	CSASTGASTDTQYF
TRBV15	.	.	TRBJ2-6	TGTGCCACCAGCAGAGATCCTTCTGAGGGCGGCCCCTCTGGGGCCAACGTCCTGACTTTC	CATSRDPSEGGPSGANVLTF
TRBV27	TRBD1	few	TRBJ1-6	TGTGCCAGCAGTTTATCATCAGGGGGCCCCCGGCCCCTCCACTTT	CASSLSSGGPRPLHF
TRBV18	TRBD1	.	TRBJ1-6	TGTGCCAGCTCGCCCCGCGGGGACAGGGGTAATTCACCCCTCCACTTT	CASSPRGDRGNSPLHF
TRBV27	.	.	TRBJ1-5	TGTGCCAGCAGTTGGGGGGGGGCTGGCAATCAGCCCCAGCATTTT	CASSWGGAGNQPQHF
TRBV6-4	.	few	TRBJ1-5	TGTGCCAGCAGTCAAGATATATCGGGCAATCAGCCCCAGCATTTT	CASSQDISGNQPQHF
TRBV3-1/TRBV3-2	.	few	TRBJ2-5	TGTGCCAGCAGCCAAGAGCTGGGGCCCCAAGAGACCCAGTACTTC	CASSQELGPQETQYF
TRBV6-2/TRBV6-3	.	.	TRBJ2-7	TGTGCCAGCAGTCGGGGTACAGAAGAGTACTTC	CASSRGTEEYF
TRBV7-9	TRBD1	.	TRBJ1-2	TGTGCCAGCAGCTTAACTAACAGGGGAGTGAATGGCTACACCTTC	CASSLTNRGVNGYTF
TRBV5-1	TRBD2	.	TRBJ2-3	TGCGCCAGCACCCCTAGCGGGGGGGCCGCAGATACGCAGTATTTT	CASTPSGGAADTQYF
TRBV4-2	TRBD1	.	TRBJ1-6	TGTGCCAGCAGCCCACAAGGACAGGGGGTCGGTTCACCCCTCCACTTT	CASSPQGQGVGSPLHF
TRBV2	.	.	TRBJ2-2	TGTGCCAGCAGTGGATCGAACGGCGGGGACACCGGGGAGCTGTTTTTT	CASSGSNGGDTGELFF
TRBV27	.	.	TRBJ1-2	TGTGCCAGCAGTCCCCGGGGAGGGATAGGTGGCTACACCTTC	CASSPRGGIGGYTF
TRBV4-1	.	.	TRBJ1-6	TGCGCCAGCAGCCCAAGCGGCTCTGCGGGGCCCAGCTATTCACCCCTCCACTTT	CASSPSGSAGPSYSPLHF
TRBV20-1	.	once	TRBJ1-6	TGCAGTGCTAGTTTGGGCCACCAACAAGGATCCTATAATTCACCCCTCCACTTT	CSASLGHQQGSYNSPLHF
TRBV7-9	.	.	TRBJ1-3	TGTGCCAGCAGCCGCACCGGGAGCTCTGGAAACACCATATATTTT	CASSRTGSSGNTIYF
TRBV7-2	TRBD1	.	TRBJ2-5	TGTGCCAGCAGCGCGGACAGGGTACGAGAGACCCAGTACTTC	CASSADRVRETQYF
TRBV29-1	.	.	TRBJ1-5	TGCAGCGTCCGCATGGGGGGACGGGGTAGCAATCAGCCCCAGCATTTT	CSVRMGGRGSNQPQHF
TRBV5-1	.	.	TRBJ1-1	TGCGCCAGCAGCCCCAAGACAGGGAACACTGAAGCTTTCTTT	CASSPKTGNTEAFF
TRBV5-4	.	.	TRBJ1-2	TGTGCCAGCAGCACGATACAGCGTACGGGGGACTACACCTTC	CASSTIQRTGDYTF